The rows below give T cell receptor beta chains drawn from one sample of a study of T-cell memory formation after mild COVID-19. TCRdb re-analysed the 5' RACE reads in MiXCR, keeping a single row per CDR3 protein. The table shows 250,000 to 350,000 distinct CDR3 sequences, with roughly 21% occurring only once. The sequencing sample was made of PBMCs or a T cell subset sorted from them (not recorded which). These receptor sequences come from a man aged 18 to 35 who had mild COVID-19 (a few samples of this study predate the infection). Cell type and time point are not known. The CDR3 runs from the conserved cysteine through the conserved F or W. The D gene is left open where the match is weak. Only part of the rows carry a size: once, few, many, or a class if the clone is expanded.

D,V,length,J,size,DNA,CDR3
TRBD2,TRBV20-1,15,TRBJ2-2,NA,TGCAGTGCTCGCCTAGCGGGGGCGAACACCGGGGAGCTGTTTTTT,CSARLAGANTGELFF
NA,TRBV30,12,TRBJ1-2,NA,TGTGCCTGGATGGGGAGCCGCCAAGGCTACACCTTC,CAWMGSRQGYTF
TRBD1,TRBV12-3/TRBV12-4,14,TRBJ2-1,few,TGTGCCAGCAGTCCTCGGACAGGTCACAATGAGCAGTTCTTC,CASSPRTGHNEQFF
NA,TRBV6-2/TRBV6-3,11,TRBJ2-2,NA,TGTGCCAGCGGGGCCACCGGGGAGCTGTTTTTT,CASGATGELFF
NA,TRBV27,14,TRBJ1-6,NA,TGTGCCAGCAGTTTACGGCGGGGAGATTCACCCCTCCACTTT,CASSLRRGDSPLHF
NA,TRBV27,13,TRBJ2-3,many,TGTGCCAGCAGTCCCGCTAACTCCGATACGCAGTATTTT,CASSPANSDTQYF
NA,TRBV10-3,15,TRBJ1-1,NA,TGTGCCATCAGTGAGTCAGGAGAGGGAGATAGTGAAGCTTTCTTT,CAISESGEGDSEAFF
NA,TRBV6-2/TRBV6-3,16,TRBJ2-2,few,TGTGCCAGCAGTTATAGTAGAGGGACCCCCACCGGGGAGCTGTTTTTT,CASSYSRGTPTGELFF
TRBD1,TRBV12-3/TRBV12-4,14,TRBJ1-1,few,TGTGCCAGCACCAAACAGGGGATGGACACTGAAGCTTTCTTT,CASTKQGMDTEAFF
NA,TRBV12-3/TRBV12-4,13,TRBJ2-5,NA,TGTGCCAGCAGTTTGCTAGCAGGGGAGACCCAGTACTTC,CASSLLAGETQYF